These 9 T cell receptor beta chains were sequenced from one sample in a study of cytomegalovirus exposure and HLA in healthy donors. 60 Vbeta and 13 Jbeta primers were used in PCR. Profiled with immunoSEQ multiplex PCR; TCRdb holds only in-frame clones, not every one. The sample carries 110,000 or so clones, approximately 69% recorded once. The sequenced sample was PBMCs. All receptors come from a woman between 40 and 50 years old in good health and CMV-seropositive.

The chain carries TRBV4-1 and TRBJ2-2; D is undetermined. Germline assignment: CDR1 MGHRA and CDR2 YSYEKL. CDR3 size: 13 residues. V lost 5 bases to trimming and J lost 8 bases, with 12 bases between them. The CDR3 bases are TGCGCCAGCAGCGCCGAGGTAGAGGGGGAGCTGTTTTTT. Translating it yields CASSAEVEGELFF.

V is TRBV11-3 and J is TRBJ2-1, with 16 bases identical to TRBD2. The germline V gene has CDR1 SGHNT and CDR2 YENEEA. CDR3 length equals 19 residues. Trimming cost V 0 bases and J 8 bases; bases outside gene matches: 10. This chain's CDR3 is CASSLDKGLAGGPRDEQFF. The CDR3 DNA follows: TGTGCCAGCAGCTTAGATAAGGGACTAGCGGGGGGGCCACGGGATGAGCAGTTCTTC.

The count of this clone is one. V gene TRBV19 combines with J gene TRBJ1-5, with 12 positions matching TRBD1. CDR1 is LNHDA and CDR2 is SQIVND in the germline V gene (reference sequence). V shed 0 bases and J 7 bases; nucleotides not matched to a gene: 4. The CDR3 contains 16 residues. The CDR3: CASSIEGGQGAQPQHF. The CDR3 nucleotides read TGTGCCAGTAGTATAGAGGGGGGACAGGGGGCACAGCCCCAGCATTTT.

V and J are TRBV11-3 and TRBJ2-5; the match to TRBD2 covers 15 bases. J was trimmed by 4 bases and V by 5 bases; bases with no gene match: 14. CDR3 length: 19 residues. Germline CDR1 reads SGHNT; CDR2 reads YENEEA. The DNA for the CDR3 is TGTGCCAGCAGCCCTCAGCTGGGACTAGCGGGAGGTAGCGTAGAGACCCAGTACTTC. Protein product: CASSPQLGLAGGSVETQYF. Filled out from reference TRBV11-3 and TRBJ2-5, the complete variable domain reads EAGVVQSPRYKIIEKKQPVAFWCNPISGHNTLYWYLQNLGQGPELLIRYENEEAVDDSQLPKDRFSAERLKGVDSTLKIQPAELGDSAVYLCASSPQLGLAGGSVETQYFGPGTRLLVL.

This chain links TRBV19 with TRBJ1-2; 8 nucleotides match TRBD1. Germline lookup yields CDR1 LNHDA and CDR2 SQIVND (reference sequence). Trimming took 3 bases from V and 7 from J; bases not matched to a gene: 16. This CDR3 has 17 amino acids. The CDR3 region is CASSIVGGQGAQGGYTF. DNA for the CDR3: TGTGCCAGTAGTATTGTCGGTGGGCAGGGGGCGCAGGGTGGCTACACCTTC.

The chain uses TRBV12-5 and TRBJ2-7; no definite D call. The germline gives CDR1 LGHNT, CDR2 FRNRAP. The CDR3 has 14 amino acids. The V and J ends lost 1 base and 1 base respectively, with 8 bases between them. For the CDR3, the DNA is TGTGCTAGTGGTTTGGGAGGATTTTCCTACGAGCAGTACTTC. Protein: CASGLGGFSYEQYF.

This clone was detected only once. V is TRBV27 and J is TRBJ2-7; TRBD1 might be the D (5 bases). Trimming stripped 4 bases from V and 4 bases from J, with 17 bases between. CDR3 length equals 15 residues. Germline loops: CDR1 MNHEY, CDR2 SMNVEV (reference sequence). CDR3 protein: CASSSYVGAEYEQYF. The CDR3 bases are TGTGCCAGCAGTTCCTATGTTGGGGCGGAATACGAGCAGTACTTC.

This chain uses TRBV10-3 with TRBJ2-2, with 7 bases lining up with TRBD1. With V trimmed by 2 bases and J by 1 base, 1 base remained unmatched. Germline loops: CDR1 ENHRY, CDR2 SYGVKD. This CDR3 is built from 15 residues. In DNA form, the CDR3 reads TGTGCCATCAGTGAGGGACAGGAGAACACCGGGGAGCTGTTTTTT. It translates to CAISEGQENTGELFF.

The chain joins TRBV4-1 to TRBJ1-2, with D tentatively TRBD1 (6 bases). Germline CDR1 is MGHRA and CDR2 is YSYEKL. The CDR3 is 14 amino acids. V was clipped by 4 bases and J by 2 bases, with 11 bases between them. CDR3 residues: CASSPQTGNYGYTF. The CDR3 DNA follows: TGCGCCAGCAGCCCCCAGACAGGAAACTATGGCTACACCTTC.